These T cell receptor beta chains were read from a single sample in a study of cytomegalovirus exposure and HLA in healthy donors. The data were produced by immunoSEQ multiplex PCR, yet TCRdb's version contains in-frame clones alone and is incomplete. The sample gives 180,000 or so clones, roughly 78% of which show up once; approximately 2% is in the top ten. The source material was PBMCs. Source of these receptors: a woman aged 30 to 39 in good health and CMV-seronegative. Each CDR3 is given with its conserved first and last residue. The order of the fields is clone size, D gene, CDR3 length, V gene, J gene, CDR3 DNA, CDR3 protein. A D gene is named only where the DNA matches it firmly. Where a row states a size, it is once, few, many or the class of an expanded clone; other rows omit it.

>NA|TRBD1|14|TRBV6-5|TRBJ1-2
TGTGCCAGCAGGACACCCCGGGCAGGGGGCGGCTACACCTTC
CASRTPRAGGGYTF
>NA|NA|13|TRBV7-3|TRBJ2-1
TGTGCCAGCAGCGCGGGGACAGCCTTAGAGCAGTTCTTC
CASSAGTALEQFF
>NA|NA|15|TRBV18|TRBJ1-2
TGTGCCAGCTCACCAACCAGGGATAGTAACTATGGCTACACCTTC
CASSPTRDSNYGYTF
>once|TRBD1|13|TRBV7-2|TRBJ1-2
TGTGCCAGCAGCGGGGACAGGGGAAGAGTCTACACCTTC
CASSGDRGRVYTF
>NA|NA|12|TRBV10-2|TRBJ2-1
TGCGCCAGCAGCTCTTTGGCGGGTGAGCAGTTCTTC
CASSSLAGEQFF
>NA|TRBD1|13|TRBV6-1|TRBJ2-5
TGTGCCAGCAGTGACAGGGGGCTAAAGACCCAGTACTTC
CASSDRGLKTQYF
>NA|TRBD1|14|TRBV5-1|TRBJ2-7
TGCGCCAGCAGCTTGGGACAGGGTCCCTACGAGCAGTACTTC
CASSLGQGPYEQYF
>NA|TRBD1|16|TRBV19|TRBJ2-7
TGTGCCAGTAGTACAGCCGGGACAGGGACTACCTACGAGCAGTACTTC
CASSTAGTGTTYEQYF
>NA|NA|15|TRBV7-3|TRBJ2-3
TGTGCCAGCAGCGTCCGGACAGCCTTCACAGATACGCAGTATTTT
CASSVRTAFTDTQYF
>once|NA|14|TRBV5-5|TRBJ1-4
TGTGCCAGCACCGAAACTACGGGGTCCGAAAAACTGTTTTTT
CASTETTGSEKLFF
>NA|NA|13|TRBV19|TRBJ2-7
TGTGCCAGTAGTATAACAGAGTTCTACGAGCAGTACTTC
CASSITEFYEQYF
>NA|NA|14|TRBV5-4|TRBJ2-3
TGTGCCAGCCGGGTCAACCCTAGCACAGATACGCAGTATTTT
CASRVNPSTDTQYF
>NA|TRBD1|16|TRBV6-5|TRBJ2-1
TGTGCCAGCAGTTCCCGGGGACAGGGGTTTGGCAGTGAGCAGTTCTTC
CASSSRGQGFGSEQFF
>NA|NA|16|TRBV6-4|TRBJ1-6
TGTGCCAGCATTGACTCGGGGGGGCGGCGAGACTCACCCCTCTACTTT
CASIDSGGRRDSPLYF
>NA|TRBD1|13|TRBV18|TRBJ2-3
TGTGCCAGCTCGGGACAGGGCGCAGATACGCAGTATTTT
CASSGQGADTQYF
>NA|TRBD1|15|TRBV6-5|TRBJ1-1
TGTGCCAGCAGGGACGGACAGGGCTCACCCACTGAAGCTTTCTTT
CASRDGQGSPTEAFF